Below, one TCR beta chain is given with its context. Assay used: immunoSEQ multiplex PCR; TCRdb lists only in-frame clones, some missing. The table includes approximately 180,000 clones, roughly 87% detected once. In germline, CDR1 is SGHTA, CDR2 FQGNSA. V lost 6 bases and J lost 2; bases outside the gene matches: 3. The CDR3 sequence is 14 residues long. The source of the sample is a study of blood T cell repertoires in COVID-19. All enrollees were roughly 18 to 90 years old and from 20 to 30 US areas. Cohorts were determined from participant-reported clinical history. Sample: PBMCs or T cells enriched from blood (not recorded which). This chain connects TRBV7-2 to TRBJ1-2; TRBD1 matches 10 bases. This clonotype originated in a human donor with acute COVID-19. The donor label of this sample is uncertain. The CDR3: CASSRDRGNYGYTF. For the CDR3, the DNA is TGTGCCAGCAGTCGGGACAGGGGAAACTATGGCTACACCTTC.